This passage covers 17 T cell receptor beta chains from one sample sequenced in a study of control samples from healthy donors and cancer patients. Some clones are missing from TCRdb's copy, which holds only in-frame ones; the method was immunoSEQ multiplex PCR. The data contain 350,000 to 450,000 clones, about 93% of them singletons. The specimen sequenced was PBMCs. The receptors were sampled from a man in his forties with head and neck cancer.

The CDR3: CASSNRWGQNEKLFF. CDR3 DNA sequence: TGTGCCAGTAGTAACCGATGGGGCCAGAATGAAAAACTGTTTTTT. The chain recombines TRBV19 with TRBJ1-4, with D possibly matching TRBD1 (5 bases). Germline loops: CDR1 LNHDA, CDR2 SQIVND (reference sequence). The CDR3 covers 15 residues. The germline V and J ends were trimmed by 4 bases and 5 bases, with 14 bases remaining between them.

V gene TRBV9 combines with J gene TRBJ1-2; no clear D gene. The CDR3 runs 16 residues. The ends were cut back, 3 bases at V and 1 base at J, with 16 bases in the middle. Germline loops: CDR1 SGDLS, CDR2 YYNGEE. CDR3: CASSALSGGINYGYTF. CDR3 bases: TGTGCCAGCAGCGCCCTCTCCGGCGGAATTAACTATGGCTACACCTTC.

This chain joins TRBV6-5 and TRBJ1-5, with a possible D match to TRBD1 (6 bases). The V gene's germline CDR1 is MNHEY and CDR2 SVGAGI. V was cut by 0 bases and J by 6 bases, with 12 bases left in between. The CDR3 length is 15 residues. The CDR3 reads CASSYSLGGGQPQHF. The DNA for the CDR3 is TGTGCCAGCAGTTACTCCCTCGGAGGGGGTCAGCCCCAGCATTTT.

V is TRBV10-2 and J is TRBJ1-1; a possible D gene is TRBD1 (5 bases). CDR1 is WSHSY, CDR2 SAAADI, per germline. The CDR3 totals 14 residues. V lost 4 bases and J 3 bases, leaving 12 bases between the germline ends. Written as DNA, the CDR3 is TGCGCCAGCAGTGCGGAGGGGACTCACACTGAAGCTTTCTTT. This gives the protein CASSAEGTHTEAFF.

The rearrangement joins TRBV27 to TRBJ1-5; D may be TRBD1 (6 bases). V was trimmed by 3 bases and J by 3 bases, leaving 12 bases between them. This CDR3 spans 15 amino acids. Germline V gene data show CDR1 as MNHEY and CDR2 as SMNVEV (reference sequence). As DNA, the CDR3 is TGTGCCAGCAGTTTTATAGGGGGGGACAATCAGCCCCAGCATTTT. Translation: CASSFIGGDNQPQHF.

Turning to this clone: In the same sample, other DNA sequences code for this CDR3. J is TRBJ2-7 and V is TRBV5-1, with a possible D match to TRBD1 (5 bases). V was pared by 4 bases and J by 3 bases, with 8 bases between. Germline assignment: CDR1 SGHRS and CDR2 YFSETQ. The CDR3 runs to 12 residues. The CDR3 region has the DNA TGCGCCAGCAGCCCAGACAGCTACGAGCAGTACTTC. This gives the protein CASSPDSYEQYF.

This clone occurred once. This rearrangement joins TRBV20-1 to TRBJ1-5; no firm D call. CDR3 size: 12 residues. V was trimmed by 4 bases and J by 4 bases, leaving 8 bases between them. Germline-derived CDR1 and CDR2 are DFQATT and SNEGSKA (reference sequence). CDR3 bases: TGCAGTGCTAATGAGGGAAATCAGCCCCAGCATTTT. This codes for CSANEGNQPQHF.

The chain combines TRBV4-3 with TRBJ1-5; D ambiguous. This CDR3 region has 18 residues. The germline gives CDR1 LGHNA, CDR2 YSLEER. V gave up 0 bases and J gave up 6 bases, with 21 bases separating them. Written as DNA, the CDR3 is TGCGCCAGCAGCCAAGATCTTAGGGCCGCCCTGGCTGGTCAGCCCCAGCATTTT. The encoded protein is CASSQDLRAALAGQPQHF.

This chain connects TRBV5-4 to TRBJ2-3; TRBD2 is a possible D gene (5 bases). The germline V and J ends were trimmed by 4 bases and 0 bases, with 9 bases remaining between them. Germline lookup yields CDR1 SGHNT and CDR2 YYREEE (reference sequence). The CDR3 runs to 14 residues. Here the CDR3 reads CASSRRTSTDTQYF. The CDR3 DNA reads TGTGCCAGCAGCCGTCGGACTAGCACAGATACGCAGTATTTT.

J is TRBJ1-2 and V is TRBV4-1; D not certain. Germline V lookup: CDR1 MGHRA, CDR2 YSYEKL. The CDR3 length is 15 residues. Trimming took 5 bases from V and 5 from J, leaving 18 bases between them. The CDR3 reads CASSSAGRTSYGYTF. In DNA form, the CDR3 reads TGCGCCAGCAGCTCAGCGGGCAGAACCTCTTATGGCTACACCTTC.

The rearrangement joins TRBV3-1 (or the pseudogene TRBV3-2) to TRBJ1-5; tentative D call: TRBD1 (5 bases). Trimming pared 5 bases from V and 0 bases from J, leaving 8 bases between. CDR1 is LGHDT, CDR2 YNNKEL, per germline (reference sequence). This CDR3 comprises 14 residues. For the CDR3, the DNA is TGTGCCAGCAGCGTTGACAGTAGCAATCAGCCCCAGCATTTT. The encoded protein is CASSVDSSNQPQHF.

This clone was seen a few times. CDR3 bases: TGTGCCAGCAAGTTAGGACTAGCGGTGAACACCGGGGAGCTGTTTTTT. Protein product: CASKLGLAVNTGELFF. The V and J genes are TRBV2 and TRBJ2-2; TRBD2 matches at 10 bases. With 7 bases clipped from V and 1 base from J, the junction kept 6 bases outside the gene matches. This CDR3 is built from 16 residues. CDR1 is SNHLY, CDR2 FYNNEI, per germline.

The V gene is TRBV30, the J gene TRBJ2-7; 9 bases fit TRBD1. The CDR3 runs 13 residues. CDR1 and CDR2 from the germline V gene are GTSNPN and SVGIG (reference sequence). V was clipped by 3 bases and J by 4 bases; unmatched bases: 4. CDR3 DNA: TGTGCCTGGAGCGGGACAGGGCAGTACGAGCAGTACTTC. This encodes CAWSGTGQYEQYF.

This clone was observed once. This chain uses TRBV29-1 with TRBJ2-7; possible D gene TRBD2, 6 bases. The CDR3 length is 12 residues. V was pared by 7 bases and J by 6 bases, with 16 bases between. Germline loops: CDR1 SQVTM, CDR2 ANQGSEA. CDR3 sequence reads: CSATRGTGEQYF. DNA of the CDR3: TGCAGCGCTACCCGCGGGACCGGCGAGCAGTACTTC.

The chain couples TRBV27 to TRBJ1-6, with 7 bases lining up with TRBD1. J gave up 1 base and V 2 bases, and 5 bases lay outside the gene matches. Germline values: CDR1 MNHEY, CDR2 SMNVEV (reference sequence). There are 17 residues in the CDR3. The CDR3 reads CASSLEGAGSYNSPLHF. The CDR3 nucleotides read TGTGCCAGCAGTTTAGAGGGGGCGGGTTCCTATAATTCACCCCTCCACTTT.

The chain combines TRBV9 with TRBJ1-2; tentatively, D is TRBD1 (6 bases). The CDR3 runs 13 residues. CDR1 is SGDLS, CDR2 YYNGEE, per germline. V was cut by 5 bases and J by 4 bases, with 12 bases left in between. This CDR3 reads CASSSTGRYGYTF. CDR3 nucleotide sequence: TGTGCCAGCAGTTCGACAGGTCGCTATGGCTACACCTTC.

This chain joins TRBV30 and TRBJ2-7; TRBD1 is a possible D gene (5 bases). The ends were cut back, 3 bases at V and 6 bases at J, with 15 bases in the middle. The CDR3 is made up of 13 amino acids. CDR1 and CDR2 (germline): GTSNPN, SVGIG (reference sequence). CDR3 protein: CAWSKAYQGEQYF. The CDR3 nucleotides read TGTGCCTGGAGCAAAGCTTACCAGGGCGAGCAGTACTTC. Drawing the rest from reference TRBV30 and TRBJ2-7, the complete variable domain is SQTIHQWPATLVQPVGSPLSLECTVEGTSNPNLYWYRQAAGRGLQLLFYSVGIGQISSEVPQNLSASRPQDRQFILSSKKLLLSDSGFYLCAWSKAYQGEQYFGPGTRLTVT.